This TCR beta chain was sequenced for a study of blood T cell repertoires in COVID-19. Study as a whole: PBMCs, B-cell-depleted T cells, or T cells provided the cDNA or gDNA that made up the material.

Original analysis: For nucleated cells, counts were estimated from reference gene primer amplification. Generated by immunoSEQ multiplex PCR, the TCRdb table keeps only in-frame clones and is missing some. Clone size and V and J calls were adopted from that table, with D and trimming inferred from the DNA. The sample includes under 450,000 clones, around 88% of them seen just once. Seattle patients were enrolled while actively infected and followed longitudinally. V dropped 0 bases and J dropped 0 bases, with 6 bases sitting between them. The CDR3 is 15 amino acids. The V gene's germline CDR1 is LGHDT and CDR2 YNNKEL (reference sequence).

This clonotype was obtained from a woman aged 45-59 years with COVID-19, enrolled during active disease. This chain joins TRBV3-1 (or the pseudogene TRBV3-2) and TRBJ1-3, with D hard to call. Material: peripheral blood. The CDR3: CASSQDGRSGNTIYF. As DNA, the CDR3 is TGTGCCAGCAGCCAAGATGGGCGCTCTGGAAACACCATATATTTT.